This record looks at one T cell receptor beta chain sequence and its context. Its target is unknown. The record originates from a study of response to subunit inactivated influenza vaccine. MiXCR was run by TCRdb on the RT-PCR reads, yielding one entry per CDR3 protein. This sample has 400,000 to 550,000 distinct CDR3 sequences, with about 25% found just once. Overall study results and limits: The authors suggested that every seasonal influenza vaccination recruits few new T cells.

Germline V gene lookup returns CDR1 SGHRS and CDR2 YFSETQ. The germline V and J ends were trimmed by 0 bases and 2 bases, with 9 bases remaining between them. This CDR3 contains 15 residues. The source material was CD4+ T cells sorted from PBMCs, sampled roughly 5 days after vaccination. The V gene is TRBV5-1, the J gene TRBJ2-1; no firm D call. The source of this sequence is a man aged 50 to 60 who received an inactivated influenza vaccine. The CDR3 DNA is TGCGCCAGCAGCTTGGCGAATGACCCCTACAATGAGCAGTTCTTC. This translates into CASSLANDPYNEQFF.